This TCR beta chain stems from a study of cytomegalovirus exposure and HLA in healthy donors. This CDR3 has 15 amino acids. The J segment lost 5 bases and the V segment lost 5 bases, leaving 9 bases of the junction unmatched. Germline V gives CDR1 SGHVS, CDR2 FQNEAQ. In the PCR, 60 Vbeta and 13 Jbeta primers were used. TCRdb's table, derived via immunoSEQ multiplex PCR, lists solely in-frame clones and lacks some. The sample yields about 240,000 clones, about 85% seen once. The clonotype was recovered from a girl aged 2-10 years in good health and CMV-seronegative. Sequencing was done on a sample of PBMCs. The chain combines TRBV7-8 with TRBJ1-1; 9 positions agree with TRBD1. CDR3 coding DNA: TGTGCCAGCAGCCCGAGGACAGGGGCGAGGACTGAAGCTTTCTTT. Encoded protein: CASSPRTGARTEAFF.